The rows below give T cell receptor beta chains drawn from one sample of a study of T cell changes during pregnancy in multiple sclerosis. The table came from immunoSEQ multiplex PCR; TCRdb's copy has only in-frame clones and leaves some out. The table includes about 60,000 clones, 93% detected once. The material sequenced was peripheral blood, taken after pregnancy. These TCRs come from a female donor with multiple sclerosis, enrolled in a pregnancy study. The CDR3 runs from the conserved cysteine through the conserved F or W. A D gene is named only where the DNA matches it firmly. Expanded clones get a size class; other rows say once, few or many, or leave the size out.

v_gene	len	d_gene	abundance	j_gene	CDR3aa	CDR3nt
TRBV18	17	TRBD1	once	TRBJ2-1	CASSYGQGAGARNEQFF	TGTGCCAGCTCATACGGACAGGGGGCTGGTGCTCGCAATGAGCAGTTCTTC
TRBV19	14	TRBD2	.	TRBJ2-2	CASSGREGGGELFF	TGTGCCAGTAGTGGGCGGGAGGGCGGCGGGGAGCTGTTTTTT
TRBV6-4	14	TRBD2	few	TRBJ2-1	CASSDSSGYNEQFF	TGTGCCAGCAGTGACTCTAGCGGGTACAATGAGCAGTTCTTC
TRBV11-3	17	TRBD1	.	TRBJ2-3	CASSRGRTGGAGDTQYF	TGTGCCAGCAGCCGCGGACGGACAGGGGGCGCAGGAGATACGCAGTATTTT
TRBV6-5	16	TRBD1	.	TRBJ1-1	CASSFLARGVNTEAFF	TGTGCCAGCAGTTTCCTCGCCAGGGGGGTGAACACTGAAGCTTTCTTT
TRBV18	14	.	.	TRBJ1-3	CASSPSSGGNTIYF	TGTGCCAGCTCACCAAGTTCGGGGGGAAACACCATATATTTT
TRBV7-2	16	.	.	TRBJ1-3	CASSLVQPRGGNTIYF	TGTGCCAGCAGCTTAGTCCAACCTAGAGGAGGAAACACCATATATTTT
TRBV7-2	15	.	.	TRBJ1-1	CASSLATANEAGAFF	TGTGCCAGCAGCTTAGCCACAGCTAATGAAGCTGGAGCTTTCTTT
TRBV29-1	13	TRBD2	.	TRBJ2-4	CSVEDHGGAIQYF	TGCAGCGTTGAAGATCACGGGGGGGCCATTCAGTACTTC
TRBV28	15	.	.	TRBJ2-1	CASSSREVSYNEQFF	TGTGCCAGCAGTTCTAGGGAGGTTAGCTACAATGAGCAGTTCTTC
TRBV9	13	.	.	TRBJ2-2	CASSVRNTGELFF	TGTGCCAGCAGCGTCAGGAACACCGGGGAGCTGTTTTTT
TRBV28	13	TRBD1	.	TRBJ1-1	CASRGQGNTEAFF	TGTGCCAGCAGGGGACAGGGGAACACTGAAGCTTTCTTT
TRBV18	14	.	.	TRBJ2-6	CASSPRQGANVLTF	TGTGCCAGCTCACCCAGACAGGGGGCCAACGTCCTGACTTTC
TRBV19	14	TRBD1	.	TRBJ2-2	CASNLQGWTGELFF	TGTGCCAGTAATCTACAGGGGTGGACCGGGGAGCTGTTTTTT
TRBV5-1	19	TRBD1	.	TRBJ2-7	CASSLVGQGASVNSYEQYF	TGCGCCAGCAGCTTGGTCGGACAGGGGGCATCGGTCAATTCTTACGAGCAGTACTTC
TRBV28	12	.	.	TRBJ1-2	CASQPQGYGYTF	TGTGCCAGCCAACCCCAGGGGTACGGCTACACCTTC